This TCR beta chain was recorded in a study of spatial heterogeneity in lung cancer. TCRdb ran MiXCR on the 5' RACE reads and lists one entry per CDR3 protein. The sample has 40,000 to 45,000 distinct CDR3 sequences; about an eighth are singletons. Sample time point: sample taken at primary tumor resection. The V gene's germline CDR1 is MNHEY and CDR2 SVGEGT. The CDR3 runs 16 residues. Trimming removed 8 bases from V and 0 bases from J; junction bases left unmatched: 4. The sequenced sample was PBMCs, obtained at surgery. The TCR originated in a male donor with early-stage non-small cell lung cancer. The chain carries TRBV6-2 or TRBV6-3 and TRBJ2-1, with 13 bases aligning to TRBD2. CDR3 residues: CASRLAGGASYNEQFF. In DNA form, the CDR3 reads TGTGCCAGCCGACTAGCGGGGGGAGCCTCCTACAATGAGCAGTTCTTC.